This T cell receptor (beta chain) came from a study of T cells in Graves' hyperthyroidism and ophthalmopathy. At the level of the study: Peripheral blood was obtained at initial diagnosis, preceding any treatment.

RNA transcripts yielded amplified TCR beta CDR3 regions. The primer set for the first-round RT-PCR of the TCR CDR3 was HTBI. TCRdb ran MiXCR on the multiplex PCR reads and lists one entry per CDR3 protein. Among approximately 870,000 distinct CDR3 sequences listed, about 38% were seen once. Lactation, pregnancy, other autoimmune disease or uncontrolled infection led to exclusion of patients. Clinical symptoms, serum thyroxine, TRAb, thyroid ultrasound and orbital computed tomography informed diagnoses. PBMCs were collected from an approximately 10 ml volume of fresh peripheral blood. This CDR3 contains 14 residues. Germline V gene sequence: CDR1 SEHNR, CDR2 FQNEAQ (reference sequence). V lost 6 bases and J lost 9, with 15 bases in between.

Material for sequencing was blood. This chain connects TRBV7-9 to TRBJ1-6, with D uncertain. The receptor's source is a man aged 18 to 29 with Graves' hyperthyroidism. CDR3 sequence reads: CASSSPSRTSPLHF. Here the CDR3 DNA reads TGTGCCAGCAGTTCCCCGAGTCGGACTTCACCCCTCCACTTT.